The T cell receptor (beta chain) under discussion was sequenced for a study of identical twins (dated by TCRdb to the mid-2010s). As for the study more broadly: To test whether fetal clonotypes persist, this study deep-sequenced TCR alpha and beta repertoires from monozygotic twins, from unrelated adults of various ages, and from cord blood. Replicate twin experiments were performed at different times using different library preparation protocols to rule out contamination.

What the work shows at the level of the full study, not this receptor alone: A weaker excess of twin sharing was found in beta out-of-frame sequences because the signal-to-noise ratio was lowered by fewer shared sequences. Because the same donors could not be followed over many years, the conclusions depended on cross-sectional statistical analysis. Recombination models systematically underestimated out-of-frame TCR alpha sharing in monozygotic twins but agreed with sharing between unrelated individuals. Invariant T cells such as MAIT and iNKT could partly confound zero-insertion analyses, although diverse VJ usage argued against such confounding for most clonotypes. Compared with coincidental sharing between unrelated individuals, out-of-frame TCR alpha sequences shared between twins showed an excess of sequences with low generation probability. Abundant cord blood beta clonotypes had fewer insertions, young adult naive repertoires showed a similar but weaker trend, and memory repertoires showed no such trend.

All donors were healthy Caucasians. Three pairs of female monozygotic twins, all aged roughly 18 to 29 years, made up the twin cohort. Peripheral blood mononuclear cells were the source from which RNA for the TCR libraries was isolated. Notes on this clonotype: Its binding antigen is unknown. The sample holds no much larger clone one base away, and base qualities are not on file.

Library creation used 5' RACE. TCRdb shows the sequencer as Illumina HiSeq 2000. A universal primer binding site was added through template switching, and the final cDNA carried a unique molecular identifier so that TCR cDNA molecules could be counted accurately. Specific primers in the conserved constant-segment region were used to synthesize first-strand cDNA for TCR alpha and beta chains. To control for contamination, every cDNA library carried two barcodes: a SMART-Mk sample barcode plus Illumina barcodes. Two successive PCR steps introduced TruSeq adapter sequences along with Illumina sample barcodes. The Illumina HiSeq platform was used with custom primers to sequence TCR alpha and beta cDNA libraries. The original pipeline was this. MiGEC processed the raw reads to extract unique molecular identifiers, while MiXCR was used to determine the CDR3 positions. Recombination models were inferred per individual with the repgenHMM and IGoR tools using an EM algorithm. The tcR package in R was used for shared clonotype analysis, with sharing normalized by the product of cloneset sizes. To study raw recombination without the effects of thymic and clonal selection, out-of-frame nonproductive sequences were analyzed. TCRdb cleaned the public reads at Q25 with fastp, built clones with MiXCR and kept in-frame beta chains. Identical CDR3 proteins give one entry, which carries the most common genes and DNA. The V and J calls were determined by TCRdb, not by the authors. For this sample there are hundreds of thousands of distinct CDR3 sequences; about 12% appear just once. The ten largest clonotypes hold roughly 1.6% of the sample.

Spanning cysteine to phenylalanine, the CDR3 consists of 14 amino acids. Only the CDR3 part of the read is kept: 42 bases, read in frame from the first base. As encoded in the germline V gene (reference sequence), CDR1 is SEHNR while CDR2 is FQNEAQ. V trim: 5 bases; J trim: 7 bases; unmatched bases: 7. These same records also appear under a second study, on yellow fever vaccine responses in identical twins. Per the second study: The T cell response to vaccination in identical twins was reported by the authors to appear partly convergent and partly personalized. In identical twins, the study followed T cell clones that responded to the vaccine with precision.

The chain was built from TRBV7-9 and TRBJ2-1, and TRBD1 aligns with 8 junction nucleotides. The sequenced sample was PBMCs. The TCR comes from a woman younger than 30 in good health. Read as DNA, the sequence is TGTGCCAGCAGCCAGGGGTGGACAGGGAATGAGCAGTTCTTC. The resulting protein is CASSQGWTGNEQFF.